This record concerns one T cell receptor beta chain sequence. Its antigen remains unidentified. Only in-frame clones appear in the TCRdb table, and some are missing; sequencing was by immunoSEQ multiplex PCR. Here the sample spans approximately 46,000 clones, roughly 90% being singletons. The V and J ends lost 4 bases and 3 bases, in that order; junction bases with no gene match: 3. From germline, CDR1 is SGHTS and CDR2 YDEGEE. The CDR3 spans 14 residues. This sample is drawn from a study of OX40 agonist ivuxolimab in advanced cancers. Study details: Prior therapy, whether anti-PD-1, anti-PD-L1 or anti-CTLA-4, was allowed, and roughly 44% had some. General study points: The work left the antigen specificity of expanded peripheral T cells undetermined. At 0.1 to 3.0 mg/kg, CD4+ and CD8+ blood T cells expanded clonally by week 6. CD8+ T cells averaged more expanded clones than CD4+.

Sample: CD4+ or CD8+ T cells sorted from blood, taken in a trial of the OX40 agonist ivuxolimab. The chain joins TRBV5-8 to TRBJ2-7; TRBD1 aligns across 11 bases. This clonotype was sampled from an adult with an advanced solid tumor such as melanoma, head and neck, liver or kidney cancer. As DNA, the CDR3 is TGTGCCAGCAGCCTGGGGACAGGGGGCTACGAGCAGTACTTC. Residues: CASSLGTGGYEQYF. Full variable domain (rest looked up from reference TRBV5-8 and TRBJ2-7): EAGVTQSPTHLIKTRGQQATLRCSPISGHTSVYWYQQALGLGLQFLLWYDEGEERNRGNFPPRFSGRQFPNYSSELNVNALELEDSALYLCASSLGTGGYEQYFGPGTRLTVT.